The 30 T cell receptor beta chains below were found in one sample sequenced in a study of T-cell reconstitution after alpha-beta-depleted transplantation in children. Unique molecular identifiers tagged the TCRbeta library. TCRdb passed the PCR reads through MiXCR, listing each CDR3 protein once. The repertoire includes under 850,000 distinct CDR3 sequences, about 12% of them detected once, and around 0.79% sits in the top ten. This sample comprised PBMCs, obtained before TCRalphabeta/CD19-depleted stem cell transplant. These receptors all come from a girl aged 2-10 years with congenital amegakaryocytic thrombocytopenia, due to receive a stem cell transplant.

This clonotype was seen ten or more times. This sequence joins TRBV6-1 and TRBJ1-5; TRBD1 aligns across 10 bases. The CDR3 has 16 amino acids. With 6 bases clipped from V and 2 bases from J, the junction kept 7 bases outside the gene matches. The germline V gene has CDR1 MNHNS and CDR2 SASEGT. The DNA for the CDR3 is TGTGCCAGCAGGGCGGGACAGGGGTACGGCAATCAGCCCCAGCATTTT. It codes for CASRAGQGYGNQPQHF.

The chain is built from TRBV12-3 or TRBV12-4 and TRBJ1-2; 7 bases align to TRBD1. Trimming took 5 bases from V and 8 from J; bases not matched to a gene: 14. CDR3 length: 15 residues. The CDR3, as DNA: TGTGCCAGCAGTACCAGTTCCAGGGGGAGAGAGGGCTACACCTTC. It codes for CASSTSSRGREGYTF.

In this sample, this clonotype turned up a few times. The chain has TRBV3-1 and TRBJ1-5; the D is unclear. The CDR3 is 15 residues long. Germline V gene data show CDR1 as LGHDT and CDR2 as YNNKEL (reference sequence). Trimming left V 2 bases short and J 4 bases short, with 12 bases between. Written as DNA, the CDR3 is TGTGCCAGCAGCCAAACTACCGGCTGGAATCAGCCCCAGCATTTT. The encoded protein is CASSQTTGWNQPQHF.

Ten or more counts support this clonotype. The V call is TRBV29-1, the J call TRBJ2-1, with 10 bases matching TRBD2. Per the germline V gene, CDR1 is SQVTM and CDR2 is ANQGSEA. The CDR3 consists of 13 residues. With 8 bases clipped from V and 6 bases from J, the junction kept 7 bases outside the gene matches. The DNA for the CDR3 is TGCAGCCTTGCGGGGACTAGCGCCAATGAGCAGTTCTTC. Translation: CSLAGTSANEQFF.

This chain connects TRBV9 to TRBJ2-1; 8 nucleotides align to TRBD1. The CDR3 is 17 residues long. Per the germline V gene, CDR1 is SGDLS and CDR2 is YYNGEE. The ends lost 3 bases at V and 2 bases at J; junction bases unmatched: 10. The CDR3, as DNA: TGTGCCAGCAGCGGCCCACAGGGGGTCCTCACCTACAATGAGCAGTTCTTC. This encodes CASSGPQGVLTYNEQFF.

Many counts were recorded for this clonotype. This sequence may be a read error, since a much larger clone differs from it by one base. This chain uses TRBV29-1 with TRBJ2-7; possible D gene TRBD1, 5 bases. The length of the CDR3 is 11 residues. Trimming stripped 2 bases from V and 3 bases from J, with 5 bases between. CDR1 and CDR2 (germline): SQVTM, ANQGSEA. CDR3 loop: CSVEQGYEQYF. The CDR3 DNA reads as TGCAGCGTTGAACAGGGCTACGAGCAGTACTTC.

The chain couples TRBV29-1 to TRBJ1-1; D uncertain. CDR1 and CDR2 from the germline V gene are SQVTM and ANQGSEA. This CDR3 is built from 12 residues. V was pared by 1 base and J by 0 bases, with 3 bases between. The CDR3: CSVEGVNTEAFF. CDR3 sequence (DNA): TGCAGCGTTGAAGGGGTGAACACTGAAGCTTTCTTT.

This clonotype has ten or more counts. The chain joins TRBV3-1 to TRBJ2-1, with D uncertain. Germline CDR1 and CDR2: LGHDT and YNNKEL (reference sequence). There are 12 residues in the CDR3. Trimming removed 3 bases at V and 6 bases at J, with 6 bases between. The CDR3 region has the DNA TGTGCCAGCAGCCAGTGGCTCAATGAGCAGTTCTTC. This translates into CASSQWLNEQFF.

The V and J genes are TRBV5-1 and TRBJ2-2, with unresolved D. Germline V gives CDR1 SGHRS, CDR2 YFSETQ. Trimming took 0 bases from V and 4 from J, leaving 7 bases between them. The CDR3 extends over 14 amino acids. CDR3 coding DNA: TGCGCCAGCAGCTTGGAAGTTGTCACCGGGGAGCTGTTTTTT. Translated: CASSLEVVTGELFF.

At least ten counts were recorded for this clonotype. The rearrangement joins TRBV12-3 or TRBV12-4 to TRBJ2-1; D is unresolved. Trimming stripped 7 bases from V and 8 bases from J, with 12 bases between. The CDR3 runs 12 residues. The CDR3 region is CASTEGQDEQFF. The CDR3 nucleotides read TGTGCCAGCACCGAAGGTCAAGATGAGCAGTTCTTC.

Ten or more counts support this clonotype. The CDR3 is CASTSPRDRGDEAFF. In DNA, the CDR3 is TGTGCCAGCACCTCACCCCGGGACAGGGGCGATGAAGCTTTCTTT. The chain employs TRBV6-1 and TRBJ1-1; 10 bases are shared with TRBD1. V lost 7 bases and J lost 7; bases outside the gene matches: 12. The CDR3 contains 15 residues. Per the germline V gene, CDR1 is MNHNS and CDR2 is SASEGT.

DNA of the CDR3: TGTGCCAGCAGTCTTTACGCGGAGGCTGGGGCCAACGTCCTGACTTTC. Translating it yields CASSLYAEAGANVLTF. This chain connects TRBV12-3 or TRBV12-4 to TRBJ2-6; weak D call: TRBD2 (5 bases). Deletions cut 5 bases from V and 2 bases from J, with 13 bases between. The CDR3 totals 16 residues.

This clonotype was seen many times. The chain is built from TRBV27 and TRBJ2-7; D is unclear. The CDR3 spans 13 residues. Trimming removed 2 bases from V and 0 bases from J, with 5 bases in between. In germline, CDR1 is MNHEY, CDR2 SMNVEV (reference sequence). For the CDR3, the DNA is TGTGCCAGCAGTTTACTCTACTCCTACGAGCAGTACTTC. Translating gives CASSLLYSYEQYF.

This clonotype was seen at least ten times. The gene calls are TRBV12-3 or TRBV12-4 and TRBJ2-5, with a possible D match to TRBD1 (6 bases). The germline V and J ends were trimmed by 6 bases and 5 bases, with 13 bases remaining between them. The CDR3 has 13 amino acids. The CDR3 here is CASRTQGGETQYF. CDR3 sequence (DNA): TGTGCCAGCAGAACACAGGGTGGGGAGACCCAGTACTTC.

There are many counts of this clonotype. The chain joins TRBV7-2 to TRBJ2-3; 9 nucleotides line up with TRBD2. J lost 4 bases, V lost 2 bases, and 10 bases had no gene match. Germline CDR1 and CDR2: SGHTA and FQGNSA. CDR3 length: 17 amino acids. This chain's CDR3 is CASSLSPSGMSPDTQYF. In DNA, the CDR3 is TGTGCCAGCAGCTTAAGCCCTAGCGGGATGAGCCCAGATACGCAGTATTTT.

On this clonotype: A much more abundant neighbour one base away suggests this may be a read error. The CDR3 DNA reads TGTGCCAGCAGCACGACTTACCAACGCTACACCTTC. Its protein is CASSTTYQRYTF. The chain carries TRBV12-3 or TRBV12-4 and TRBJ1-2; D is unclear. The CDR3 covers 12 residues. Trimming removed 6 bases from V and 9 bases from J, with 14 bases in between.

CDR3 sequence reads: CASLQTSGDDEQYF. The CDR3 nucleotides are TGTGCCAGCCTACAGACTAGCGGGGACGACGAGCAGTACTTC. The J gene is TRBJ2-7, the V gene TRBV6-1; 11 bases match TRBD2. The J segment lost 5 bases and the V segment lost 8 bases, leaving 8 bases of the junction unmatched. There are 14 residues in the CDR3. From germline, CDR1 is MNHNS and CDR2 SASEGT.

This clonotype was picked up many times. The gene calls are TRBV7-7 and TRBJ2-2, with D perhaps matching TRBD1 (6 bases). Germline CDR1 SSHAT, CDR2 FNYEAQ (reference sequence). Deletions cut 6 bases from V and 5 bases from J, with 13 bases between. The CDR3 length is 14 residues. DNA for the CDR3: TGTGCCAGCAGGACAGGTGCTAGAACCGGGGAGCTGTTTTTT. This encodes CASRTGARTGELFF.

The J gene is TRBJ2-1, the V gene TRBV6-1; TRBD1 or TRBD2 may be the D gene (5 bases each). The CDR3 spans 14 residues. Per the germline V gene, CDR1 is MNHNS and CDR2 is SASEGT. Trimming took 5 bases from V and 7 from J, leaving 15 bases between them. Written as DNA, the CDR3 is TGTGCCAGCAGTATGACACGGGGCGAGAATGAGCAGTTCTTC. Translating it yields CASSMTRGENEQFF.

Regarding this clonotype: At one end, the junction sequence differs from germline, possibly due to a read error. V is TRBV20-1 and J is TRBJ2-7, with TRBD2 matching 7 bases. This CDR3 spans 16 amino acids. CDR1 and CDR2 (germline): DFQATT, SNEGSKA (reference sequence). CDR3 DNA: TGCAGTGCTGGAGAGGGGCGCGGGAGAGTTAGCTACGAGCAGTACTTC. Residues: CSAGEGRGRVSYEQYF.

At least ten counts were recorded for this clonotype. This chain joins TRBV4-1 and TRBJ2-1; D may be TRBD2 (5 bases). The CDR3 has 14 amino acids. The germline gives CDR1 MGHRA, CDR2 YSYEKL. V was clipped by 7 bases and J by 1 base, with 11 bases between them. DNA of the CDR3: TGCGCCAGCACAGGACTCTCATCCTACAATGAGCAGTTCTTC. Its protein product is CASTGLSSYNEQFF.

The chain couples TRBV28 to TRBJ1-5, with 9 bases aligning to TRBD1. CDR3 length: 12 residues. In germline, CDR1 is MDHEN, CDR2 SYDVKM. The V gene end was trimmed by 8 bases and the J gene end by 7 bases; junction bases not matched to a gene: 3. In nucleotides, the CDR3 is TGTGCCAGCCCGACAGGGGGGCAGCCCCAGCATTTT. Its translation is CASPTGGQPQHF.

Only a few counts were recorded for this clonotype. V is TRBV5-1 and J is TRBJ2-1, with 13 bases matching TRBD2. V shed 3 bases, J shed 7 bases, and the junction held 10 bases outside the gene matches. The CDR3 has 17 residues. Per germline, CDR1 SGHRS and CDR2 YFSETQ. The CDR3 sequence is CASSSPAGTSGINEQFF. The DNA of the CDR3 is TGCGCCAGCAGCTCACCCGCCGGGACTAGCGGGATAAATGAGCAGTTCTTC. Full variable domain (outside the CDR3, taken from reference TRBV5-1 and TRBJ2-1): KAGVTQTPRYLIKTRGQQVTLSCSPISGHRSVSWYQQTPGQGLQFLFEYFSETQRNKGNFPGRFSGRQFSNSRSEMNVSTLELGDSALYLCASSSPAGTSGINEQFFGPGTRLTVL.

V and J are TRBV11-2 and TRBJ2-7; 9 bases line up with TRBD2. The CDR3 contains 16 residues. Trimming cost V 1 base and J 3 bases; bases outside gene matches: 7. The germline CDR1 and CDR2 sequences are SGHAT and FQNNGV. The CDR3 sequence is CASSLGRLAGFYEQYF. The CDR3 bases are TGTGCCAGCAGCTTAGGTCGGCTAGCGGGATTCTACGAGCAGTACTTC.

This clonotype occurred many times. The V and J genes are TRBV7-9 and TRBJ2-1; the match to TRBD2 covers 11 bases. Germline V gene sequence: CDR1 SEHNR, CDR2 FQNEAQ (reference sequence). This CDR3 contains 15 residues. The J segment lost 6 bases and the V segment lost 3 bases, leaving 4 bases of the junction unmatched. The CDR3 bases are TGTGCCAGCAGCTTGCTGACTAGCGGGACCAATGAGCAGTTCTTC. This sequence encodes CASSLLTSGTNEQFF.

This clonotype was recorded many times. The CDR3 is CSASLRGNEQFF. CDR3 DNA: TGCAGTGCTAGTTTAAGGGGCAATGAGCAGTTCTTC. V usage is TRBV20-1 and J usage is TRBJ2-1, with D perhaps matching TRBD1 (5 bases). Trimming removed 3 bases from V and 6 bases from J, with 9 bases in between. Germline-derived CDR1 and CDR2 are DFQATT and SNEGSKA (reference sequence). The CDR3 is 12 amino acids.

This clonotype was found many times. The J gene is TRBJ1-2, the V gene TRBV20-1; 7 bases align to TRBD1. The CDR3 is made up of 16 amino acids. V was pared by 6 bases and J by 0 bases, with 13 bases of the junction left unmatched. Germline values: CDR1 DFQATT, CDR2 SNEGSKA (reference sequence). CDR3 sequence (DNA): TGCAGTGCAGACCCCCGGGACAGCCTCCCTAACTATGGCTACACCTTC. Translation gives CSADPRDSLPNYGYTF.

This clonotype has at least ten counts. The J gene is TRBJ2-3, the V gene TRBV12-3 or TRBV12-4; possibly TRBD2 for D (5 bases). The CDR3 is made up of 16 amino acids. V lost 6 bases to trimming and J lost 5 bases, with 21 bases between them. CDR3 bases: TGTGCCAGCAGATTCCTCGGGATGCCCATTCGAGATACGCAGTATTTT. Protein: CASRFLGMPIRDTQYF.

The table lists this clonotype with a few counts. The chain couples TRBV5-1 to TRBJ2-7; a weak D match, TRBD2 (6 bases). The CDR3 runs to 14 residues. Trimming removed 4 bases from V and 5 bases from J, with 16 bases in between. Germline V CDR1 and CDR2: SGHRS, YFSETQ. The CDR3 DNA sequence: TGCGCCAGCAGCCATACTACTTCGGGGGACGAGCAGTACTTC. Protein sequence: CASSHTTSGDEQYF.

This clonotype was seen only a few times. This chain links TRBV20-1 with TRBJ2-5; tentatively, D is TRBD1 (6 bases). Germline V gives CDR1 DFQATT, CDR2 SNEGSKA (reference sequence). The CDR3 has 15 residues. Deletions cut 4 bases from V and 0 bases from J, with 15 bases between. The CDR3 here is CSAKLLTGYQETQYF. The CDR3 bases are TGCAGTGCTAAGCTCTTGACAGGTTACCAAGAGACCCAGTACTTC.